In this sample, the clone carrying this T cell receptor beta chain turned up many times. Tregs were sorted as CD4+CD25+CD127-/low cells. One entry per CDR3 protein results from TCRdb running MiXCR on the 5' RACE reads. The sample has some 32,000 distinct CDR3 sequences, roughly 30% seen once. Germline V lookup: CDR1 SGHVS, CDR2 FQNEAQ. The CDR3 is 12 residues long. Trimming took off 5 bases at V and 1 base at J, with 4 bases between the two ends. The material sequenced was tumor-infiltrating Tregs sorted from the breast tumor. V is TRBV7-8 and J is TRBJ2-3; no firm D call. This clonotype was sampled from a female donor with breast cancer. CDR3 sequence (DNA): TGTGCCAGCAGCCAGGGCACAGATACGCAGTATTTT. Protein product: CASSQGTDTQYF.